The 8 T cell receptor beta chains reported below all come from one sample, sequenced in a study of T cells in Graves' hyperthyroidism and ophthalmopathy. Using RNA transcripts as the source, TCR beta CDR3 regions were amplified. When the TCR CDR3 underwent first-round RT-PCR, the HTBI primer set was used. TCRdb processed the multiplex PCR reads anew with MiXCR; each CDR3 protein has one entry. The table has around 350,000 distinct CDR3 sequences, about 18% seen once. Material for sequencing was blood. These receptors came from a young woman with Graves' hyperthyroidism.

This chain connects TRBV2 to TRBJ2-2; 8 bases are a match to TRBD1. Losses at the gene ends were 6 bases for V and 5 bases for J; bases not matched to a gene: 5. The CDR3 runs 14 residues. From germline, CDR1 is SNHLY and CDR2 FYNNEI. The CDR3 loop is CASSLYRGTGELFF. CDR3 DNA sequence: TGTGCCAGCAGCCTCTACAGGGGGACCGGGGAGCTGTTTTTT.

This clonotype was seen ten or more times. The V and J genes are TRBV12-3 or TRBV12-4 and TRBJ2-6; tentatively, D is TRBD2 (7 bases). The length of the CDR3 is 14 residues. Trimming pared 11 bases from V and 3 bases from J, leaving 14 bases between. The CDR3 reads CAAGGPSGANVLTF. The CDR3 DNA sequence: TGTGCCGCCGGGGGGCCTAGTGGGGCCAACGTCCTGACTTTC.

This clonotype turned up a few times. The V call is TRBV28, the J call TRBJ2-2; TRBD2 matches 10 bases. V lost 6 bases and J lost 2; bases outside the gene matches: 3. The CDR3 is made up of 15 amino acids. CDR1 is MDHEN and CDR2 is SYDVKM in the germline V gene. The CDR3 DNA follows: TGTGCCAGCAGAGGACTAGCGGACAACACCGGGGAGCTGTTTTTT. Protein: CASRGLADNTGELFF.

This clonotype was seen many times. This rearrangement joins TRBV7-3 to TRBJ2-3, with D possibly being TRBD2 (7 bases). CDR1 is SGHTA, CDR2 FQGTGA, per germline. The CDR3 covers 15 residues. The ends were cut back, 2 bases at V and 5 bases at J, with 14 bases in the middle. The CDR3 nucleotides are TGTGCCAGCAGCTTACGGCGGGGGCGGGGAGATACGCAGTATTTT. This translates into CASSLRRGRGDTQYF. The complete variable domain, with remaining parts taken from reference TRBV7-3 and TRBJ2-3, reads GAGVSQTPSNKVTEKGKYVELRCDPISGHTALYWYRQSLGQGPEFLIYFQGTGAADDSGLPNDRFFAVRPEGSVSTLKIQRTERGDSAVYLCASSLRRGRGDTQYFGPGTRLTVL.

This clonotype was seen a few times. The chain joins TRBV30 to TRBJ1-2; D may be TRBD1 (6 bases). The CDR3 sequence is 15 residues long. Germline CDR1 GTSNPN, CDR2 SVGIG (reference sequence). Between the trimmed V and J ends, which lost 3 bases and 5 bases, there was a span of 19 bases. The CDR3 sequence: CAWSAALGQTYGYTF. DNA for the CDR3: TGTGCCTGGAGCGCCGCGCTCGGACAGACTTATGGCTACACCTTC.

This clonotype was detected ten times or more. The rearrangement links TRBV9 to TRBJ1-3; TRBD1 matches 7 bases. V gave up 3 bases and J gave up 4 bases; unmatched junction bases: 10. The CDR3 consists of 16 residues. Germline-derived CDR1 and CDR2 are SGDLS and YYNGEE. CDR3 residues: CASSEDFTGAGNTIYF. DNA of the CDR3: TGTGCCAGCAGCGAAGACTTTACAGGGGCAGGAAACACCATATATTTT.

This clonotype was seen repeatedly, ten times or more. V usage is TRBV7-9 and J usage is TRBJ2-5; D perhaps matches TRBD2 (5 bases). This CDR3 is 14 amino acids long. CDR1 is SEHNR, CDR2 FQNEAQ, per germline (reference sequence). V was shortened by 5 bases and J by 5 bases, with 15 bases between the two germline ends. The CDR3 is CASSPIRGAETQYF. CDR3 DNA: TGTGCCAGCAGCCCGATACGGGGAGCTGAGACCCAGTACTTC.

This clonotype appeared many times. This sequence joins TRBV15 and TRBJ2-5, with D hard to call. Between the trimmed V and J ends, which lost 0 bases and 9 bases, there was a span of 20 bases. The germline V gene encodes CDR1 LNHNV and CDR2 YYDKDF (reference sequence). There are 16 residues in the CDR3. The CDR3 sequence: CATSRDSARPRKAQYF. CDR3 nucleotide sequence: TGTGCCACCAGCAGAGATTCGGCCAGACCAAGAAAGGCCCAGTACTTC.